The 9 T cell receptor beta chains presented below share a single source sample, sequenced in a study of blood T cell repertoires in COVID-19. The data were produced by immunoSEQ multiplex PCR, yet TCRdb's version contains in-frame clones alone and is incomplete. The table records some 200,000 clones, roughly 89% of them present only once. Sequencing used PBMCs or T cells enriched from blood (not recorded which). All receptors come from a woman between 40 and 50 years old with acute COVID-19.

The chain has TRBV5-4 and TRBJ1-2; 7 positions match TRBD1. The CDR3 has 16 amino acids. Losses at the gene ends were 3 bases for V and 1 base for J; bases not matched to a gene: 9. Germline-derived CDR1 and CDR2 are SGHNT and YYREEE (reference sequence). The CDR3 loop is CASSSTPGQHNYGYTF. The CDR3 DNA follows: TGTGCCAGCAGCTCAACTCCGGGACAGCATAACTATGGCTACACCTTC.

The chain is built from TRBV7-8 and TRBJ2-3; 11 positions agree with TRBD2. Germline V lookup: CDR1 SGHVS, CDR2 FQNEAQ. CDR3 length: 16 residues. V lost 4 bases to trimming and J lost 0 bases; unmatched junction nucleotides: 3. CDR3 region: CASSYLAGGSTDTQYF. CDR3 coding DNA: TGTGCCAGCAGCTATCTAGCGGGGGGAAGCACAGATACGCAGTATTTT.

The J gene is TRBJ2-1, the V gene TRBV5-1, with 7 bases that match TRBD2. V lost 1 base to trimming and J lost 4 bases; unmatched junction nucleotides: 8. Germline V gives CDR1 SGHRS, CDR2 YFSETQ. The CDR3 is made up of 16 amino acids. The CDR3 DNA is TGCGCCAGCAGCTTGAGGCTAGCGGAAGCTTACAATGAGCAGTTCTTC. Translating it yields CASSLRLAEAYNEQFF.

The J gene is TRBJ1-1, the V gene TRBV5-1, with 9 bases fitting TRBD1. V was pared by 0 bases and J by 12 bases, with 6 bases of the junction left unmatched. The CDR3 has 13 amino acids. Germline V lookup: CDR1 SGHRS, CDR2 YFSETQ. CDR3 residues: CASSLAGQGMSFF. Written as DNA, the CDR3 is TGCGCCAGCAGCTTGGCGGGACAGGGTATGTCTTTCTTT. The entire variable domain, with the rest obtained from reference TRBV5-1 and TRBJ1-1, is as follows: KAGVTQTPRYLIKTRGQQVTLSCSPISGHRSVSWYQQTPGQGLQFLFEYFSETQRNKGNFPGRFSGRQFSNSRSEMNVSTLELGDSALYLCASSLAGQGMSFFGQGTRLTVV.

J is TRBJ2-1 and V is TRBV5-1, with 7 positions matching TRBD2. The J segment lost 0 bases and the V segment lost 5 bases, leaving 5 bases of the junction unmatched. This CDR3 has 15 amino acids. Germline V CDR1 and CDR2: SGHRS, YFSETQ. The CDR3 bases are TGCGCCAGCAGTCACCCGGGGGGCTCCTACAATGAGCAGTTCTTC. Protein: CASSHPGGSYNEQFF.

V gene TRBV7-6 combines with J gene TRBJ2-2; D perhaps matches TRBD1 (6 bases). Germline CDR1 and CDR2: SGHVS and FNYEAQ. This CDR3 has 15 residues. Trimming left V 3 bases short and J 2 bases short, with 10 bases between. Here the CDR3 reads CASSFTDSNTGELFF. The CDR3 coding sequence is TGTGCCAGCAGCTTTACGGACAGTAACACCGGGGAGCTGTTTTTT.

V is TRBV7-8 and J is TRBJ1-6; possible D gene TRBD1, 6 bases. CDR1 SGHVS and CDR2 FQNEAQ come from the germline V gene. Trimming left V 5 bases short and J 5 bases short, with 10 bases between. The CDR3 consists of 14 residues. The CDR3 DNA is TGTGCCAGCAGCAACAGGGACAATAATTCACCCCTCCACTTT. Protein: CASSNRDNNSPLHF.

The V gene is TRBV5-1, the J gene TRBJ1-5; 8 nucleotides align to TRBD1. CDR1 is SGHRS, CDR2 YFSETQ, per germline. The length of the CDR3 is 15 residues. The junction had 5 bases not matched to a gene; V was cut back by 4 bases and J by 2 bases. In DNA, the CDR3 is TGCGCCAGCAGCCCGGGACAGGTAGGCAATCAGCCCCAGCATTTT. This codes for CASSPGQVGNQPQHF.

The chain is built from TRBV5-6 and TRBJ1-3; 7 positions agree with TRBD1. This CDR3 contains 17 residues. Unmatched junction bases numbered 6, after V lost 0 bases and J lost 0 bases. Germline CDR1 and CDR2: SGHDT and YYEEEE. DNA for the CDR3: TGTGCCAGCAGCTTGGGAACAGGGGCCTTCTCTGGAAACACCATATATTTT. As protein: CASSLGTGAFSGNTIYF. Full variable domain (rest looked up from reference TRBV5-6 and TRBJ1-3): DAGVTQSPTHLIKTRGQQVTLRCSPKSGHDTVSWYQQALGQGPQFIFQYYEEEERQRGNFPDRFSGHQFPNYSSELNVNALLLGDSALYLCASSLGTGAFSGNTIYFGEGSWLTVV.